The subject of this entry is one T cell receptor (beta chain). Other nucleotide sequences in the sample specify the same CDR3. The CDR3 spans 16 residues. CDR1 is SGHTA and CDR2 is FQGNSA in the germline V gene. Trimming took 1 base from V and 2 from J; bases not matched to a gene: 0. Documented treatment: oral pan-JAK inhibitor, 5-10 mg twice daily. These data are taken from a study of CD8+ T cells in alopecia areata. Extraction and reverse transcription of RNA yielded cDNA as the sequencing template. This table comes from immunoSEQ multiplex PCR, and its TCRdb copy is limited to in-frame clones, with some not included. The repertoire holds about 200,000 clones, with around 65% as singletons.

Source: CD4+ T cells sorted from blood, taken at week 4, from a patient treated with tofacitinib. The gene calls are TRBV7-2 and TRBJ2-5; 14 positions agree with TRBD2. The receptor was derived from a human donor with alopecia areata. CDR3 nucleotides: TGTGCCAGCAGCTTAGGACTAGCGGGGGGGCAAGAGACCCAGTACTTC. Residues: CASSLGLAGGQETQYF.